The 32 T cell receptor beta chains presented below share a single source sample, sequenced in a study of T-cell reconstitution after alpha-beta-depleted transplantation in children. Preparing the TCRbeta library involved the use of unique molecular identifiers. TCRdb re-called the PCR reads with MiXCR, one entry per CDR3 protein. The table shows about 160,000 distinct CDR3 sequences, with around 10% occurring only once. Specimen: PBMCs, collected before TCRalphabeta/CD19-depleted stem cell transplant. Every receptor here comes from a boy aged 2 to 9 with acute myeloid leukemia, due to receive a stem cell transplant.

At least ten counts were recorded for this clonotype. Written as DNA, the CDR3 is TGTGCCATCACCCCGGGATCCACTCCCTACGAGCAGTACTTC. Translation gives CAITPGSTPYEQYF. This chain links TRBV10-3 with TRBJ2-7, with a possible D match to TRBD2 (5 bases). V lost 7 bases to trimming and J lost 2 bases, with 15 bases between them. CDR1 is ENHRY and CDR2 is SYGVKD in the germline V gene. The CDR3 is 14 residues long.

This clonotype has ten or more counts. The chain joins TRBV12-3 or TRBV12-4 to TRBJ1-5; the D is unclear. V gave up 1 base and J gave up 4 bases, with 11 bases separating them. CDR3 length: 15 residues. The CDR3 region has the DNA TGTGCCAGCAGTTTAGAGGGCAGGCCAAATCAGCCCCAGCATTTT. This codes for CASSLEGRPNQPQHF.

This clonotype was recorded many times. The chain has TRBV24-1 and TRBJ2-1; 7 nucleotides agree with TRBD2. Germline lookup yields CDR1 KGHDR and CDR2 SFDVKD. The CDR3 has 17 amino acids. Unmatched junction bases numbered 12, after V lost 3 bases and J lost 5 bases. The CDR3 sequence: CATSDNSGSHNNNEQFF. CDR3 sequence (DNA): TGTGCCACCAGTGATAATAGCGGGTCTCATAACAACAATGAGCAGTTCTTC.

On this clonotype itself: A much larger clone is a single base away; this may be a read error. The CDR3 sequence: CATKTGGSPLHF. CDR3 sequence (DNA): TGTGCCACGAAAACAGGCGGCTCACCCCTCCACTTT. The genes are TRBV28 and TRBJ1-6; possibly TRBD1 for D (5 bases). V was trimmed by 10 bases and J by 10 bases, leaving 14 bases between them. This CDR3 contains 12 residues. Germline V lookup: CDR1 MDHEN, CDR2 SYDVKM.

This clonotype appeared many times. This chain links TRBV29-1 with TRBJ2-5, with D maybe TRBD2 (6 bases). CDR3 size: 11 residues. The V end lost 8 bases, the J end lost 2 bases, and 9 bases lay between the germline ends. Per the germline V gene, CDR1 is SQVTM and CDR2 is ANQGSEA. For the CDR3, the DNA is TGCAGCTGGGGGACTCAAGAGACCCAGTACTTC. Its protein is CSWGTQETQYF.

At least ten counts were recorded for this clonotype. V is TRBV7-2 and J is TRBJ2-5; TRBD1 aligns across 8 bases. Unmatched junction bases numbered 5, after V lost 0 bases and J lost 5 bases. Germline assignment: CDR1 SGHTA and CDR2 FQGNSA. This CDR3 spans 15 amino acids. The CDR3: CASSLALQGEETQYF. In DNA form, the CDR3 reads TGTGCCAGCAGCTTAGCGTTACAGGGGGAGGAGACCCAGTACTTC.

Many counts were recorded for this clonotype. The J gene is TRBJ2-3, the V gene TRBV5-5; tentatively, D is TRBD1 (6 bases). The CDR3 extends over 13 amino acids. The germline V and J ends were trimmed by 5 bases and 2 bases, with 9 bases remaining between them. CDR1 and CDR2 (germline): SGHKS, YYEKEE (reference sequence). The CDR3 protein is CASRGQNTDTQYF. CDR3 coding DNA: TGTGCCAGCAGAGGACAGAACACAGATACGCAGTATTTT.

This clonotype was seen at least ten times. This sequence joins TRBV6-5 and TRBJ2-2, with D perhaps assigned TRBD1 or TRBD2 (5 bases each). Trimming left V 0 bases short and J 1 base short, with 9 bases between. The CDR3 is 16 residues long. Germline CDR1 reads MNHEY; CDR2 reads SVGAGI. In nucleotides, the CDR3 is TGTGCCAGCAGTTACTCGATTGGGGGGAACACCGGGGAGCTGTTTTTT. It codes for CASSYSIGGNTGELFF.

Many counts were recorded for this clonotype. This CDR3 is CASTWDLMNTEAFF. CDR3 in DNA: TGTGCCAGCACGTGGGACCTCATGAACACTGAAGCTTTCTTT. This sequence joins TRBV12-3 or TRBV12-4 and TRBJ1-1; weak D call: TRBD1 (5 bases). The V gene lost 7 bases and the J gene lost 0 bases, with 12 bases spanning the gap. CDR3 length: 14 residues.

As for this clonotype: A much larger clone differs from this one at a single base, so this may be a read error. CDR3 region: CASRDRVNYGDTF. The CDR3 coding sequence is TGTGCCAGCAGAGACAGGGTTAACTATGGCGACACCTTC. V gene TRBV12-3 or TRBV12-4 combines with J gene TRBJ1-2; TRBD1 matches 7 bases. The CDR3 has 13 amino acids.

This clonotype came up many times. The J gene is TRBJ1-2, the V gene TRBV28; TRBD1 matches 10 bases. After removal of 5 bases from V and 5 bases from J, the junction contained 5 bases not matched to a gene. The length of the CDR3 is 14 residues. Germline V lookup: CDR1 MDHEN, CDR2 SYDVKM. The CDR3 loop reads CASSRGTGVYGYTF. The DNA for the CDR3 is TGTGCCAGCAGTCGGGGGACAGGGGTGTATGGCTACACCTTC.

This clonotype was seen repeatedly, ten times or more. The chain recombines TRBV7-9 with TRBJ2-1; 8 bases map to TRBD2. This CDR3 is 15 amino acids long. Trimming removed 1 base from V and 9 bases from J; junction bases left unmatched: 8. Germline V gene lookup returns CDR1 SEHNR and CDR2 FQNEAQ (reference sequence). The CDR3 loop is CASSLGGSGASEQFF. The CDR3 DNA follows: TGTGCCAGCAGCTTAGGCGGTAGCGGGGCCAGTGAGCAGTTCTTC.

A remark on this clonotype: A read error may explain this, as a much larger clone is one base away. The genes are TRBV28 and TRBJ2-3, with TRBD2 as a possible D gene (5 bases). CDR3 size: 15 residues. CDR1 and CDR2 (germline): MDHEN, SYDVKM. CDR3 DNA: TGTGCCAGCAGTTCGCCCAGGCCCGGAGGTGATACGCGGTATTTT. It yields the protein CASSSPRPGGDTRYF.

This clonotype was counted ten times or more. The J gene is TRBJ2-6, the V gene TRBV6-1, with D hard to call. V lost 7 bases and J 0 bases, leaving 7 bases between the germline ends. This CDR3 has 14 amino acids. Germline CDR1 MNHNS, CDR2 SASEGT. CDR3 nucleotides: TGTGCCAGCACCCCTAGCTCTGGGGCCAACGTCCTGACTTTC. This codes for CASTPSSGANVLTF.

This clonotype was recorded many times. The chain recombines TRBV5-5 with TRBJ2-2; 7 bases agree with TRBD2. V shed 5 bases and J 0 bases; nucleotides not matched to a gene: 7. The germline V gene has CDR1 SGHKS and CDR2 YYEKEE (reference sequence). The CDR3 consists of 16 residues. The CDR3 protein is CASSPGDYPNTGELFF. CDR3 bases: TGTGCCAGCAGTCCCGGGGACTACCCGAACACCGGGGAGCTGTTTTTT.

This clonotype was detected ten times or more. The rearrangement uses TRBV12-3 or TRBV12-4 and TRBJ1-5; D is possibly TRBD1 (6 bases). The CDR3 is made up of 14 amino acids. V lost 3 bases, J lost 3 bases, and 9 bases lay in between. CDR3 DNA sequence: TGTGCCAGCAGTTTCCAGGGGCCCAATCAGCCCCAGCATTTT. This encodes CASSFQGPNQPQHF.

In its sample, this clonotype was seen many times. This chain uses TRBV5-6 with TRBJ2-2, with D hard to call. V was clipped by 3 bases and J by 9 bases, with 12 bases between them. This CDR3 contains 13 residues. The germline V gene encodes CDR1 SGHDT and CDR2 YYEEEE. For the CDR3, the DNA is TGTGCCAGCAGCTACCAAGGGCGCAGGGAGCTGTTTTTT. Encoded protein: CASSYQGRRELFF.

This clonotype was picked up many times. The chain joins TRBV27 to TRBJ2-1; 11 positions agree with TRBD2. CDR3 size: 14 residues. V was pared by 5 bases and J by 4 bases, with 1 base of the junction left unmatched. The germline gives CDR1 MNHEY, CDR2 SMNVEV (reference sequence). CDR3 coding DNA: TGTGCCAGCAGTCCTAGCGGGGGGTACAATGAGCAGTTCTTC. This gives the protein CASSPSGGYNEQFF.

This clonotype was counted many times. This chain uses TRBV6-5 with TRBJ2-5; 9 bases map to TRBD2. With V trimmed by 4 bases and J by 3 bases, 6 bases remained unmatched. Per the germline V gene, CDR1 is MNHEY and CDR2 is SVGAGI. CDR3 length: 15 residues. The CDR3 loop reads CASSFRAGGEETQYF. In nucleotides, the CDR3 is TGTGCCAGCAGTTTCCGAGCGGGGGGCGAAGAGACCCAGTACTTC.

In its sample, this clonotype was seen many times. The chain recombines TRBV6-2 or TRBV6-3 with TRBJ2-3; D ambiguous. This CDR3 comprises 16 residues. The germline V and J ends were trimmed by 2 bases and 0 bases, with 12 bases remaining between them. Looked up from germline, CDR1 is MNHEY and CDR2 is SVGEGT. The CDR3 is CASSYRVAPSTDTQYF. DNA for the CDR3: TGTGCCAGCAGTTACCGGGTAGCCCCGAGCACAGATACGCAGTATTTT.

This clonotype was seen many times. The chain links TRBV20-1 to TRBJ2-2; D not certain. V was shortened by 3 bases and J by 3 bases, with 17 bases between the two germline ends. The CDR3 consists of 16 residues. Germline CDR1 reads DFQATT; CDR2 reads SNEGSKA (reference sequence). Written as DNA, the CDR3 is TGCAGTGCTAGTGGCCCAAGTTTCCTAGACACCGGGGAGCTGTTTTTT. As protein: CSASGPSFLDTGELFF.

This clonotype was seen repeatedly, ten times or more. The chain recombines TRBV24-1 with TRBJ2-1, with D possibly matching TRBD1 (6 bases). This CDR3 comprises 11 residues. The V gene lost 7 bases and the J gene lost 10 bases, with 10 bases spanning the gap. Germline V gene data show CDR1 as KGHDR and CDR2 as SFDVKD. The CDR3 DNA reads TGTGCCACCAGCAGGGGTTACGAGCAGTTCTTC. Translation gives CATSRGYEQFF.

This clonotype was counted ten times or more. V gene TRBV6-5 combines with J gene TRBJ1-2; no definite D call. The length of the CDR3 is 11 residues. Trimming took off 2 bases at V and 8 bases at J, with 6 bases between the two ends. The V gene's germline CDR1 is MNHEY and CDR2 SVGAGI. The CDR3 region has the DNA TGTGCCAGCAGTTACGCGGGGGGCTACACCTTC. Amino acid sequence: CASSYAGGYTF.

This clonotype has just a few counts. The chain employs TRBV19 and TRBJ2-2, with 7 bases aligning to TRBD1. Germline trimming cut 6 bases from V and 5 bases from J; bases unmatched to any gene: 15. The CDR3 is 17 amino acids. Germline V gene sequence: CDR1 LNHDA, CDR2 SQIVND (reference sequence). As DNA, the CDR3 is TGTGCCAGTAGAGGCGATTTCAGACAGGGTGGAACCGGGGAGCTGTTTTTT. Residues: CASRGDFRQGGTGELFF.

In this sample, this clonotype turned up many times. This chain links TRBV20-1 with TRBJ2-1; 9 bases align to TRBD2. This CDR3 is 16 amino acids long. The junction had 11 bases not matched to a gene; V was cut back by 4 bases and J by 4 bases. CDR1 and CDR2 from the germline V gene are DFQATT and SNEGSKA (reference sequence). CDR3 sequence: CSATQGAGGSYNEQFF. CDR3 DNA sequence: TGCAGTGCTACTCAGGGAGCGGGGGGATCTTACAATGAGCAGTTCTTC.

This clonotype was seen ten or more times. The chain links TRBV5-6 to TRBJ2-1, with D perhaps TRBD1 (6 bases). This CDR3 has 15 residues. In germline, CDR1 is SGHDT, CDR2 YYEEEE. Trimming removed 4 bases at V and 3 bases at J, with 14 bases between. The CDR3 DNA reads as TGTGCCAGCAGCCCACTCCCACAGGGCTACAATGAGCAGTTCTTC. Protein product: CASSPLPQGYNEQFF.

The sample holds many counts of this clonotype. The chain employs TRBV20-1 and TRBJ2-2, with a possible D match to TRBD2 (6 bases). The CDR3 sequence is 15 residues long. Germline CDR1 DFQATT, CDR2 SNEGSKA (reference sequence). Trimming took off 0 bases at V and 3 bases at J, with 11 bases between the two ends. This CDR3 is CSARDSGLYTGELFF. CDR3 nucleotide sequence: TGCAGTGCTAGAGATTCGGGACTTTACACCGGGGAGCTGTTTTTT.

This clonotype was detected ten times or more. This chain connects TRBV5-1 to TRBJ1-4, with a tentative D call TRBD1 (5 bases). The CDR3 extends over 14 amino acids. V lost 2 bases and J 3 bases, leaving 8 bases between the germline ends. Per germline, CDR1 SGHRS and CDR2 YFSETQ. The CDR3 loop reads CASSLTGANEKLFF. The CDR3 DNA is TGCGCCAGCAGCTTAACAGGAGCTAATGAAAAACTGTTTTTT.

This clonotype was found many times. The rearrangement uses TRBV20-1 and TRBJ1-1; D is unclear. Trimming stripped 5 bases from V and 6 bases from J, with 16 bases between. Per germline, CDR1 DFQATT and CDR2 SNEGSKA (reference sequence). The CDR3 consists of 13 residues. The CDR3 nucleotides are TGCAGTGCTCTTCGAGGGTTGGGTGCTGAAGCTTTCTTT. The encoded protein is CSALRGLGAEAFF.

This clonotype was seen at least ten times. The genes are TRBV5-1 and TRBJ2-3; weak D call: TRBD2 (6 bases). Germline CDR1 SGHRS, CDR2 YFSETQ. CDR3 length equals 17 residues. V was cut by 1 base and J by 2 bases, with 17 bases left in between. The CDR3 spells CASSLRRGLKVTDTQYF. The DNA for the CDR3 is TGCGCCAGCAGCTTGCGGAGGGGTCTAAAGGTCACAGATACGCAGTATTTT.

This chain joins TRBV20-1 and TRBJ1-2, with D possibly matching TRBD1 (6 bases). V was shortened by 3 bases and J by 4 bases, with 15 bases between the two germline ends. Per the germline V gene, CDR1 is DFQATT and CDR2 is SNEGSKA (reference sequence). CDR3 length: 14 residues. This CDR3 is CSASMEARGYGYTF. CDR3 bases: TGCAGTGCTAGTATGGAGGCCAGGGGCTATGGCTACACCTTC.

At least ten counts were recorded for this clonotype. DNA for the CDR3: TGCAGTGCTAGAGATATTCCGGGCAGGGGTCATGAGCAGTTCTTC. Translated: CSARDIPGRGHEQFF. V gene TRBV20-1 combines with J gene TRBJ2-1; D may be TRBD1 (6 bases). CDR3 length equals 15 residues. Germline V gives CDR1 DFQATT, CDR2 SNEGSKA (reference sequence). The ends were cut back, 0 bases at V and 8 bases at J, with 17 bases in the middle.